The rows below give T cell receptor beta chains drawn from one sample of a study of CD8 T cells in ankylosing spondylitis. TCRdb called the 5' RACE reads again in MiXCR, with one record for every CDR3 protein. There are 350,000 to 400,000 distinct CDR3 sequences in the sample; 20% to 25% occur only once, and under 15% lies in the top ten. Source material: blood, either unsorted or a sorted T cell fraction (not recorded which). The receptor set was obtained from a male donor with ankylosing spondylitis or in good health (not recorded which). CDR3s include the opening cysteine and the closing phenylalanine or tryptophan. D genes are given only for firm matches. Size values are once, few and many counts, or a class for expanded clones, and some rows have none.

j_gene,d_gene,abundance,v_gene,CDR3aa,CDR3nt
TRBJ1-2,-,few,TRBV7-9,CASSSSLGLGGYTF,TGTGCCAGCAGCTCCTCTCTAGGCCTCGGGGGCTACACCTTC
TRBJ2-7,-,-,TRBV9,CASSVGGNNYEQYF,TGTGCCAGCAGCGTAGGGGGGAACAACTACGAGCAGTACTTC
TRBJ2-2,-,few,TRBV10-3,CAAQGGGNTGELFF,TGTGCCGCACAAGGAGGAGGTAACACCGGGGAGCTGTTTTTT
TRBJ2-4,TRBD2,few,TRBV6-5,CASSYSTGGGVDIQYF,TGTGCCAGCAGTTACTCGACCGGCGGGGGGGTAGACATTCAGTACTTC
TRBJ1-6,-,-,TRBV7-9,CASSLGGEGFYSPLHF,TGTGCCAGCAGCTTAGGCGGGGAGGGGTTTTACTCACCCCTCCACTTT
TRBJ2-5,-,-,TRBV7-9,CASSPTPLGSPIQYF,TGTGCCAGCAGCCCAACACCCCTAGGGTCGCCTATCCAGTACTTC
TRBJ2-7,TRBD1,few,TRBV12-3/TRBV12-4,CASSFRDSYEQYF,TGTGCCAGCAGTTTCCGGGACAGCTACGAGCAGTACTTC
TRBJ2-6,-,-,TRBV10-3,CAISEEGTGANVLTF,TGTGCCATCAGTGAGGAGGGAACCGGGGCCAACGTCCTGACTTTC
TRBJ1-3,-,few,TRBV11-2,CASRLDSGNTIYF,TGTGCCAGCAGGCTGGACTCTGGAAACACCATATATTTT
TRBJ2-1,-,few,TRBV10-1,CASSEFPSSYNEQLF,TGCGCCAGCAGTGAATTCCCAAGCTCCTACAATGAGCAGCTCTTC
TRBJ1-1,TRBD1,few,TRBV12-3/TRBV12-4,CASRTGFQAFF,TGTGCCAGCAGGACAGGGTTCCAAGCTTTCTTT
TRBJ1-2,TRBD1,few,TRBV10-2,CASSDYRDRGDYGYTF,TGCGCCAGCAGTGACTACCGGGACAGGGGGGACTATGGCTACACCTTC
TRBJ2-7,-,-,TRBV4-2,CASSQEALSVPYEQYF,TGTGCCAGCAGCCAAGAAGCCCTGAGCGTACCCTACGAGCAGTACTTC
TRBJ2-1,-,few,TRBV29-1,CSYTTGSSYNEQFF,TGCAGTTACACGACCGGAAGCTCCTACAATGAGCAGTTCTTC
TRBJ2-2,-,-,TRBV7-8,CASSLVPGGTGELFF,TGTGCCAGCAGCTTAGTGCCGGGTGGCACCGGGGAGCTGTTTTTT
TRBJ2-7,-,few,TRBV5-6,CASSLGRTSAYEQYF,TGTGCCAGCAGCTTGGGAAGGACTTCCGCCTACGAGCAGTACTTC
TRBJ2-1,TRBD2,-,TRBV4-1,CASSQETSGGPNEQFF,TGCGCCAGCAGCCAAGAGACTAGCGGGGGACCCAATGAGCAGTTCTTC
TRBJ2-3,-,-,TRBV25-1,CASSESEGISTDTQYF,TGTGCCAGCAGTGAATCGGAGGGGATATCAACAGATACGCAGTATTTT
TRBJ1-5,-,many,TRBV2,CASSEERGQGNQPQHF,TGTGCCAGCAGTGAAGAGCGGGGACAAGGCAATCAGCCCCAGCATTTT
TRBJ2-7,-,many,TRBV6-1,CASSDGQGYEQYF,TGTGCCAGCAGTGACGGGCAGGGCTACGAGCAGTACTTC
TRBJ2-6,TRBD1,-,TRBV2,CASYAKGQGFSGANVLTF,TGTGCCAGCTATGCGAAGGGACAGGGTTTCTCTGGGGCCAACGTCCTGACTTTC
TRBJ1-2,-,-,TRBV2,CASSERNLNYGYTF,TGTGCCAGCAGTGAACGGAACCTTAACTATGGCTACACCTTC
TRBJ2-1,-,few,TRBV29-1,CSVEDQAVGGYNEQFF,TGCAGCGTTGAAGATCAGGCTGTTGGGGGTTACAATGAGCAGTTCTTC
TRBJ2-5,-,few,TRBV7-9,CASSWEVVGKETQYF,TGTGCCAGCAGCTGGGAAGTGGTAGGGAAAGAGACCCAGTACTTC
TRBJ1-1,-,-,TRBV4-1,CASSQDEGQNTEAFF,TGCGCCAGCAGCCAAGATGAAGGGCAGAACACTGAAGCTTTCTTT
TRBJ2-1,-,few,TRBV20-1,CSASRAGGREQFF,TGCAGTGCTAGTCGGGCTGGGGGAAGGGAGCAGTTCTTC
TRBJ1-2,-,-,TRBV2,CASSEIAAANYGYTF,TGTGCCAGCAGTGAAATCGCGGCCGCTAACTATGGCTACACCTTC
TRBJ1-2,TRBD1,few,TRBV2,CASSEGTGGNYGYTF,TGTGCCAGCAGTGAAGGAACAGGGGGGAACTATGGCTACACCTTC
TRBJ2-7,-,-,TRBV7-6,CASSGRASEQYF,TGTGCCAGCAGCGGGCGGGCTTCCGAGCAGTACTTC
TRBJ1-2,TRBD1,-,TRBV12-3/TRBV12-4,CASLSPPSGGTGGGYTF,TGTGCCAGCCTGTCCCCACCCTCAGGCGGGACAGGGGGTGGCTACACCTTC